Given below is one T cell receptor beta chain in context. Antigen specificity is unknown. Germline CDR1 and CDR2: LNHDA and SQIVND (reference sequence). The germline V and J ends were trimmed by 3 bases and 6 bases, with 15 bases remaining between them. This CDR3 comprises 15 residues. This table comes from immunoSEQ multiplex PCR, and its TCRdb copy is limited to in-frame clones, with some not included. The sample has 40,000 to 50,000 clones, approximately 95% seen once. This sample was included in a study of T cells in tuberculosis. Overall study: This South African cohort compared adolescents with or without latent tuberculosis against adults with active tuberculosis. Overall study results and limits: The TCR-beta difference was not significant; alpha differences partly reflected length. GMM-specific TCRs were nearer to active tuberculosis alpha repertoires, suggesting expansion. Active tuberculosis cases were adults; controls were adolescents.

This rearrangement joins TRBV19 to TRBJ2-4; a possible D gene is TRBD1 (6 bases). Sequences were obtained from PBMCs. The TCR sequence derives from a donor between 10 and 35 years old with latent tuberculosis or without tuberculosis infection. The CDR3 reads CASSMGSGEVNIQYF. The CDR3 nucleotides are TGTGCCAGTAGTATGGGTTCAGGGGAAGTAAACATTCAGTACTTC.